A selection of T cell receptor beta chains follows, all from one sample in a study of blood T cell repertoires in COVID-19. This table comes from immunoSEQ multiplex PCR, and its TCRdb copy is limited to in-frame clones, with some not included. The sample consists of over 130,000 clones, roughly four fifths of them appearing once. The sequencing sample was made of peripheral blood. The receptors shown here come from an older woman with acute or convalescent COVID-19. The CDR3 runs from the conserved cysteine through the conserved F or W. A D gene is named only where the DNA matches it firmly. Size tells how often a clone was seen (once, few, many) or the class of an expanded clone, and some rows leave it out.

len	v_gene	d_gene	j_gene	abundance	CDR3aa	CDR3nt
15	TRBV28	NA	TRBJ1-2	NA	CASLGADHRRGGYTF	TGTGCCAGCTTAGGAGCGGACCACCGTCGGGGTGGCTACACCTTC
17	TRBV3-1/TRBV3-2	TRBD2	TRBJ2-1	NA	CASSQDLLISGKHEQFF	TGTGCCAGCAGCCAAGATCTTTTGATTAGCGGGAAACATGAGCAGTTCTTC
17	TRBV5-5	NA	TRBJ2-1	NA	CASSQLRSLQSYNEQFF	TGTGCCAGCAGCCAACTCCGTTCCCTACAGTCCTACAATGAGCAGTTCTTC
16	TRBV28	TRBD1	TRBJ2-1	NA	CASNRQGILSYNEQFF	TGTGCCAGCAACAGACAGGGGATCTTATCCTACAATGAGCAGTTCTTC
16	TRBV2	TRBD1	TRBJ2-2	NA	CAREDRGLENTGELFF	TGTGCCAGAGAGGACAGGGGGTTAGAGAACACCGGGGAGCTGTTTTTT
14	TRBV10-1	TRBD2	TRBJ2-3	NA	CASSAAGVADTQYF	TGCGCCAGCAGTGCAGCGGGAGTGGCAGATACGCAGTATTTT
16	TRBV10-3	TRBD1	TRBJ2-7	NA	CAISDLTGTGDHEQYF	TGTGCCATCAGTGACCTAACCGGGACAGGGGACCACGAGCAGTACTTC
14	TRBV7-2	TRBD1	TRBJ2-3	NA	CASSPGQFWNTQYF	TGTGCCAGCAGCCCGGGACAGTTCTGGAATACGCAGTATTTT
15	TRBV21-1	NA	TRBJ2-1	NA	CAGHLGREGLVEQFF	TGTGCCGGACACCTGGGACGGGAGGGTTTGGTGGAGCAGTTCTTC
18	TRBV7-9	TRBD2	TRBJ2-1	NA	CASSLGGRLAGIYNEQFF	TGTGCCAGCAGCTTAGGGGGTAGACTAGCGGGAATCTACAATGAGCAGTTCTTC
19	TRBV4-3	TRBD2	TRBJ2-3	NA	CASSRGRHPEGGRTDTQYF	TGCGCCAGCAGCCGCGGGCGGCACCCGGAGGGCGGGAGAACAGATACGCAGTATTTT
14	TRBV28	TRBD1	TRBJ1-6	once	CASRIGTGNSPLHF	TGTGCCAGCAGAATTGGGACAGGGAATTCACCCCTCCACTTT
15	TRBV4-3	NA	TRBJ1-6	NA	CASSQDRGRGSPLHF	TGCGCCAGCAGCCAAGATCGGGGGAGGGGGTCACCCCTCCACTTT
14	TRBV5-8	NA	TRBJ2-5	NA	CASSLKQEWETQYF	TGTGCCAGCAGCTTGAAACAGGAATGGGAGACCCAGTACTTC
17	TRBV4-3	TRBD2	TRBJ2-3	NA	CASSLPPTSGPTDTQYF	TGCGCCAGCAGCCTCCCTCCGACTAGCGGACCCACAGATACGCAGTATTTT
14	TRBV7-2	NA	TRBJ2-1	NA	CASHRTISYNEQFF	TGTGCCAGCCACAGGACCATCTCCTACAATGAGCAGTTCTTC
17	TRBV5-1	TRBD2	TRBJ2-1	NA	CASSLIAGGASYNEQFF	TGCGCCAGCAGCTTGATTGCGGGAGGTGCGTCCTACAATGAGCAGTTCTTC
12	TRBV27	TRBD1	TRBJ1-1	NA	CASSFGQGRTFF	TGTGCCAGCAGTTTCGGACAGGGGCGTACTTTCTTT
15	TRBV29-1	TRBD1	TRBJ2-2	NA	CSARTGGANTGELFF	TGCAGCGCACGGACAGGGGGCGCGAACACCGGGGAGCTGTTTTTT
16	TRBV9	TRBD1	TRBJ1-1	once	CASSVGTGLMNTEAFF	TGTGCCAGCAGCGTTGGGACAGGACTAATGAACACTGAAGCTTTCTTT
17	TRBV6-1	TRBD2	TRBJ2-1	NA	CASSGLAGGSSYNEQFF	TGTGCCAGCAGTGGACTAGCGGGAGGGTCTTCCTACAATGAGCAGTTCTTC
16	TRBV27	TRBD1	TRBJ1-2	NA	CASSLSIEGDSYGYTF	TGTGCCAGCAGTTTATCGATCGAGGGGGACAGCTATGGCTACACCTTC